These 29 T cell receptor beta chains were sequenced from one sample in a study of brain T cells in children with intractable seizures (TCRdb year 2021). According to the study, the label for this sample's time point signals: resected brain tissue, or blood drawn just prior to surgery. Library creation used the immunoSEQ multiplex PCR assay. The table was pulled from immuneACCESS by TCRdb, which kept in-frame rearrangements only. Such tables lose some clones; where checked, under half of the loss comes from unresolved V genes, and the rest has no known cause. Present in this sample are 65,000 to 85,000 clones, more than 85% of which were seen just once. The ten top clones hold approximately 1.5% of the sample. This sample comprised peripheral blood, obtained at surgery. The receptors shown here come from a boy less than two years old with tuberous sclerosis and intractable seizures.

V is TRBV5-1 and J is TRBJ2-2; no definite D call. The CDR3 spans 17 residues. Germline V gene lookup returns CDR1 SGHRS and CDR2 YFSETQ. Trimming took 1 base from V and 5 from J, leaving 18 bases between them. For the CDR3, the DNA is TGCGCCAGCAGCTTGTTTTCTCAAAGCCGGTCTACCGGGGAGCTGTTTTTT. Translated: CASSLFSQSRSTGELFF.

A single count supports this clone. The chain uses TRBV6-5 and TRBJ1-2; TRBD1 matches 9 bases. CDR3 length: 14 amino acids. Trimming at V came to 6 bases and at J to 7 bases, leaving 9 bases not matched to a gene. Germline loops: CDR1 MNHEY, CDR2 SVGAGI. The CDR3, as DNA: TGTGCCAGCAGACGTACCGGGACAGGGTCTGGCTACACCTTC. Encoded protein: CASRRTGTGSGYTF.

The chain uses TRBV30 and TRBJ2-3; possibly TRBD2 for D (6 bases). CDR3 length equals 14 residues. V lost 0 bases, J lost 2 bases, and 9 bases lay in between. Germline lookup yields CDR1 GTSNPN and CDR2 SVGIG (reference sequence). CDR3 in DNA: TGTGCCTGGAGTGTTGGCGGGGTCACAGATACGCAGTATTTT. Translation gives CAWSVGGVTDTQYF.

This chain uses TRBV19 with TRBJ1-3; D gene ambiguous. Germline-derived CDR1 and CDR2 are LNHDA and SQIVND (reference sequence). V was cut by 3 bases and J by 0 bases, with 9 bases left in between. This CDR3 has 15 residues. CDR3 DNA sequence: TGTGCCAGTAGTATTGGGCGGGTCTCTGGAAACACCATATATTTT. Its protein is CASSIGRVSGNTIYF. The full variable domain, completed using reference TRBV19 and TRBJ1-3, is DGGITQSPKYLFRKEGQNVTLSCEQNLNHDAMYWYRQDPGQGLRLIYYSQIVNDFQKGDIAEGYSVSREKKESFPLTVTSAQKNPTAFYLCASSIGRVSGNTIYFGEGSWLTVV.

CDR3 sequence (DNA): TGCGCCAGCAGCCAAGATGTGGGCGGGAGAGGGGAGACCCAGTACTTC. Its protein is CASSQDVGGRGETQYF. V is TRBV4-1 and J is TRBJ2-5, with 7 positions matching TRBD2. Germline V lookup: CDR1 MGHRA, CDR2 YSYEKL. CDR3 length: 16 residues. The V and J ends lost 0 bases and 5 bases, in that order; junction bases with no gene match: 9.

The chain combines TRBV11-3 with TRBJ2-3; possibly TRBD1 for D (6 bases). Germline lookup yields CDR1 SGHNT and CDR2 YENEEA. The CDR3 extends over 14 amino acids. Trimming cost V 4 bases and J 3 bases, with 11 bases left between them. DNA of the CDR3: TGTGCCAGCAGCTCCAGGGGTGGGACAGATACGCAGTATTTT. Its protein is CASSSRGGTDTQYF.

CDR3 sequence (DNA): TGTGCCACCAGTGATCCCGGACTAGCGGGAGGATGGGAGCAGTTCTTC. Translated: CATSDPGLAGGWEQFF. V and J are TRBV24-1 and TRBJ2-1; 14 bases match TRBD2. The germline CDR1 and CDR2 sequences are KGHDR and SFDVKD. Unmatched junction bases numbered 7, after V lost 3 bases and J lost 10 bases. The CDR3 length is 16 residues.

The chain links TRBV4-2 to TRBJ2-1, with D possibly being TRBD2 (6 bases). The CDR3 length is 18 residues. Per germline, CDR1 LGHNA and CDR2 YNFKEQ. V gave up 1 base and J gave up 8 bases, with 24 bases separating them. The CDR3 loop reads CASSQVFTWTGDSDEQFF. The CDR3 DNA sequence: TGTGCCAGCAGCCAAGTTTTCACGTGGACGGGAGACTCCGATGAGCAGTTCTTC.

The V gene is TRBV23-1, the J gene TRBJ2-5; 9 nucleotides agree with TRBD1. TRBV23-1 is an ORF for which the function is uncertain. The junction had 9 bases not matched to a gene; V was cut back by 1 base and J by 3 bases. The CDR3 loop spans 17 amino acids. Written as DNA, the CDR3 is TGCGCCAGCAGTCAATTGTCGACAGGGGGTGAAAAAGAGACCCAGTACTTC. This codes for CASSQLSTGGEKETQYF.

This chain connects TRBV15 to TRBJ2-7, with 9 bases identical to TRBD1. CDR1 is LNHNV and CDR2 is YYDKDF in the germline V gene (reference sequence). CDR3 length equals 15 residues. Germline trimming cut 6 bases from V and 4 bases from J; bases unmatched to any gene: 10. The CDR3 DNA follows: TGTGCCACCAGTGATGGAGACAGGGGGAGGTACGAGCAGTACTTC. As protein: CATSDGDRGRYEQYF.

This chain connects TRBV30 to TRBJ2-7, with D possibly matching TRBD2 (6 bases). Germline V gives CDR1 GTSNPN, CDR2 SVGIG (reference sequence). Trimming cost V 3 bases and J 1 base, with 10 bases left between them. There are 13 residues in the CDR3. The CDR3 sequence: CAWRPGGSYEQYF. DNA of the CDR3: TGTGCCTGGAGGCCCGGAGGGTCCTACGAGCAGTACTTC.

This chain uses TRBV5-6 with TRBJ1-2, with TRBD1 identical over 7 bases. The CDR3 is 16 amino acids. Germline CDR1 reads SGHDT; CDR2 reads YYEEEE. With V trimmed by 4 bases and J by 5 bases, 14 bases remained unmatched. The CDR3 coding sequence is TGTGCCAGCAGCGCATCCGGGACAGTGTCCTCTTATGGCTACACCTTC. Residues: CASSASGTVSSYGYTF.

The chain uses TRBV30 and TRBJ1-2; D might be TRBD1 (5 bases). The V end was cut by 3 bases, the J end by 3 bases, with 17 bases between. Per germline, CDR1 GTSNPN and CDR2 SVGIG (reference sequence). The CDR3 spans 15 residues. The CDR3 here is CAWRTRGVWHYGYTF. The CDR3, as DNA: TGTGCCTGGAGAACAAGAGGGGTCTGGCACTATGGCTACACCTTC.

The CDR3 loop reads CASSQDIAGGKTQYF. The CDR3 DNA reads TGTGCCAGCAGCCAAGATATAGCGGGGGGTAAGACCCAGTACTTC. The chain couples TRBV3-1 (or the pseudogene TRBV3-2) to TRBJ2-5, with 10 positions matching TRBD2. The CDR3 runs 15 residues. After removal of 0 bases from V and 6 bases from J, the junction contained 4 bases not matched to a gene. Looked up from germline, CDR1 is LGHDT and CDR2 is YNNKEL (reference sequence).

The chain has TRBV11-3 and TRBJ2-7, with 7 nucleotides matching TRBD1. This CDR3 spans 14 amino acids. Germline values: CDR1 SGHNT, CDR2 YENEEA. V was clipped by 4 bases and J by 0 bases; unmatched bases: 3. The CDR3 region is CASSSRQGSYEQYF. The CDR3 DNA is TGTGCCAGCAGCTCGCGACAGGGCTCCTACGAGCAGTACTTC.

The chain has TRBV10-1 and TRBJ2-2; either TRBD1 or TRBD2 may fit D (5 bases each). There are 15 residues in the CDR3. The germline V gene has CDR1 WNHNN and CDR2 SYGVQD (reference sequence). V lost 2 bases and J lost 4, with 11 bases in between. The chain's CDR3 is CASSERDPRTGELFF. The CDR3 coding sequence is TGCGCCAGCAGTGAGCGGGACCCCCGCACCGGGGAGCTGTTTTTT.

This clone was recorded once. This chain joins TRBV12-3 or TRBV12-4 and TRBJ2-5; unclear D gene. This CDR3 is 12 amino acids long. V was clipped by 3 bases and J by 7 bases, with 9 bases between them. The CDR3 DNA follows: TGTGCCAGCAGTTTGGCCAGTGGGACCCAGTACTTC. Translation gives CASSLASGTQYF.

The chain has TRBV25-1 and TRBJ2-5; D perhaps matches TRBD1 (6 bases). Germline CDR1 and CDR2: MGHDK and SYGVNS. Trimming stripped 1 base from V and 4 bases from J, with 13 bases between. The CDR3 spans 15 residues. This CDR3 reads CASSESGGLRETQYF. For the CDR3, the DNA is TGTGCCAGCAGTGAATCTGGGGGCCTCAGAGAGACCCAGTACTTC.

This clone is a singleton in its sample. The CDR3 reads CSVESQETQYF. CDR3 nucleotides: TGCAGCGTTGAGTCCCAAGAGACCCAGTACTTC. The V gene is TRBV29-1, the J gene TRBJ2-5; D remains unclear. The CDR3 totals 11 residues. Germline V CDR1 and CDR2: SQVTM, ANQGSEA. Trimming took 3 bases from V and 1 from J, leaving 3 bases between them. The full variable domain, with the rest looked up from reference TRBV29-1 and TRBJ2-5, is SAVISQKPSRDICQRGTSLTIQCQVDSQVTMMFWYRQQPGQSLTLIATANQGSEATYESGFVIDKFPISRPNLTFSTLTVSNMSPEDSSIYLCSVESQETQYFGPGTRLLVL.

The chain carries TRBV4-1 and TRBJ2-7; 8 bases line up with TRBD2. Trimming removed 3 bases from V and 7 bases from J; junction bases left unmatched: 2. Germline V gene lookup returns CDR1 MGHRA and CDR2 YSYEKL. The CDR3 loop spans 12 amino acids. The CDR3, as DNA: TGCGCCAGCAGCCAGGTAGCGGGAGAGCAGTACTTC. Translating it yields CASSQVAGEQYF.

This clone was seen just once. The rearrangement links TRBV3-1 (or the pseudogene TRBV3-2) to TRBJ1-1; 7 nucleotides align to TRBD1. This CDR3 spans 15 amino acids. The V and J ends lost 1 base and 5 bases, in that order; junction bases with no gene match: 7. CDR1 and CDR2 (germline): LGHDT, YNNKEL (reference sequence). CDR3 loop: CASSQVKPGGTEAFF. As DNA, the CDR3 is TGTGCCAGCAGCCAAGTAAAGCCAGGGGGAACTGAAGCTTTCTTT.

The chain joins TRBV9 to TRBJ2-3, with D unresolved. This CDR3 region has 15 residues. Deletions cut 0 bases from V and 0 bases from J, with 8 bases between. Germline-derived CDR1 and CDR2 are SGDLS and YYNGEE. The CDR3, as DNA: TGTGCCAGCAGCGTAGAGTTCTCTAGCACAGATACGCAGTATTTT. Its protein is CASSVEFSSTDTQYF.

This clone came up once. This chain connects TRBV4-1 to TRBJ2-3, with 8 bases aligning to TRBD2. Germline-derived CDR1 and CDR2 are MGHRA and YSYEKL. V gave up 4 bases and J gave up 4 bases; unmatched junction bases: 10. This CDR3 is built from 16 residues. The CDR3 coding sequence is TGCGCCAGCAGCCGAATGTCGGCGGGAGGAGCAGATACGCAGTATTTT. Translating gives CASSRMSAGGADTQYF.

This chain's CDR3 is CASSQERLLRKDYGYTF. The CDR3 nucleotides read TGCGCCAGCAGCCAAGAACGGCTGCTAAGGAAGGACTATGGCTACACCTTC. V usage is TRBV4-1 and J usage is TRBJ1-2; D is undetermined. V lost 0 bases to trimming and J lost 3 bases, with 17 bases between them. CDR3 length: 17 amino acids. CDR1 and CDR2 (germline): MGHRA, YSYEKL.

The chain couples TRBV6-5 to TRBJ2-1; D is uncertain. Germline CDR1 and CDR2: MNHEY and SVGAGI. Trimming shortened V by 8 bases and J by 0 bases, and 11 bases separated the two germline ends. This CDR3 comprises 14 residues. The CDR3 DNA is TGTGCCAGCCTTACAGTGAGCTCCTACAATGAGCAGTTCTTC. Translated, it gives CASLTVSSYNEQFF.

The chain has TRBV19 and TRBJ1-1; tentatively, D is TRBD1 (6 bases). V dropped 7 bases and J dropped 0 bases, with 15 bases sitting between them. The CDR3 has 15 residues. Germline V gene data show CDR1 as LNHDA and CDR2 as SQIVND (reference sequence). CDR3 amino acids: CASTPTGGMNTEAFF. The CDR3, as DNA: TGTGCCAGTACCCCGACAGGAGGGATGAACACTGAAGCTTTCTTT.

J is TRBJ2-2 and V is TRBV7-6, with 8 positions matching TRBD1. The V gene's germline CDR1 is SGHVS and CDR2 FNYEAQ. V shed 4 bases and J 2 bases; nucleotides not matched to a gene: 6. The CDR3 consists of 16 residues. CDR3 nucleotides: TGTGCCAGCAGCTCCGGGACAGGACATAACACCGGGGAGCTGTTTTTT. Encoded protein: CASSSGTGHNTGELFF. The full variable domain, completed using reference TRBV7-6 and TRBJ2-2, is GAGVSQSPRYKVTKRGQDVALRCDPISGHVSLYWYRQALGQGPEFLTYFNYEAQQDKSGLPNDRFSAERPEGSISTLTIQRTEQRDSAMYRCASSSGTGHNTGELFFGEGSRLTVL.

The gene calls are TRBV4-2 and TRBJ1-2; D not resolved. V lost 4 bases, J lost 7 bases, and 19 bases lay in between. Germline V gene lookup returns CDR1 LGHNA and CDR2 YNFKEQ. The CDR3 contains 15 residues. CDR3 nucleotides: TGTGCCAGCAGCCCAATCCGTTGGGTGCTGGGTGGCTACACCTTC. The encoded protein is CASSPIRWVLGGYTF.

The chain couples TRBV19 to TRBJ1-4, with D hard to call. The V gene's germline CDR1 is LNHDA and CDR2 SQIVND (reference sequence). There are 17 residues in the CDR3. V shed 5 bases and J shed 5 bases, with 21 bases lying between them. CDR3 amino acids: CASSEEGISLRNEKLFF. CDR3 bases: TGTGCCAGTAGTGAGGAGGGCATCAGTCTAAGGAATGAAAAACTGTTTTTT.